This entry features one T cell receptor beta chain sequence. The CDR3 covers 16 residues. Looked up from germline, CDR1 is SGHTA and CDR2 is FQGTGA. V was pared by 5 bases and J by 3 bases, with 19 bases between. Peripheral blood CD8+ and CD4+ T cells were profiled by TCR beta sequencing. TEMRA cells were FACS-enriched, while CD8+ and CD4+ T cells were negatively isolated. This record belongs to a study of CD8 T cells in Susac syndrome. The authors reverse transcribed roughly 0.5 to 1 ug RNA with random hexamers. It was immunoSEQ multiplex PCR that amplified TCR beta CDR3 across 54 Vbeta and 13 Jbeta. TCRdb reprocessed the immunoSEQ multiplex PCR reads with MiXCR, giving one entry per CDR3 protein. Found here are under 200,000 distinct CDR3 sequences, about 95% of them singletons; the top ten hold roughly 0.16%.

The sequencing input was CD8+ T cells from PBMCs. The receptor's source is a human donor with multiple sclerosis. The V call is TRBV7-3, the J call TRBJ1-1; D may be TRBD1 (6 bases). The CDR3, as DNA: TGTGCCAGCAGCCACGTAGGGGGGCGGCGAGACACTGAAGCTTTCTTT. It yields the protein CASSHVGGRRDTEAFF.